The sequence of this T cell receptor (beta chain) was determined in a study of T cells in Graves' hyperthyroidism and ophthalmopathy. Findings of the study overall: In the analysis, a 13 V-J model separated ophthalmopathy from stable hyperthyroidism. Most thyroid clonotypes that were expanded above 0.001 also turned up in blood.

As regards this clonotype: Antigen specificity is unknown.

A Clinical Activity Score of at least 3, a NOSPECS grade of at least 4 and a duration under 3 months were recorded in the ophthalmopathy patients. PBMCs were derived from 9.5 to 10 ml fresh peripheral blood. The investigators amplified TCR beta CDR3 regions from RNA transcripts. The TCR CDR3 was amplified in a first-round RT-PCR using the HTBI primer set. TCRdb passed the multiplex PCR reads through MiXCR, listing each CDR3 protein once. The sample includes some 500,000 distinct CDR3 sequences, approximately 25% seen only once; the top ten take around 11%. Specimen: blood. The receptor's source is a woman between 25 and 40 years old with Graves' ophthalmopathy.

CDR3 residues: CASGTLTYEQYF. DNA of the CDR3: TGTGCCAGTGGGACTCTAACCTACGAGCAGTACTTC. The rearrangement joins TRBV6-2 or TRBV6-3 to TRBJ2-7, with D maybe TRBD2 (6 bases). The CDR3 extends over 12 amino acids. V shed 9 bases and J shed 2 bases, with 11 bases lying between them. Germline assignment: CDR1 MNHEY and CDR2 SVGEGT.